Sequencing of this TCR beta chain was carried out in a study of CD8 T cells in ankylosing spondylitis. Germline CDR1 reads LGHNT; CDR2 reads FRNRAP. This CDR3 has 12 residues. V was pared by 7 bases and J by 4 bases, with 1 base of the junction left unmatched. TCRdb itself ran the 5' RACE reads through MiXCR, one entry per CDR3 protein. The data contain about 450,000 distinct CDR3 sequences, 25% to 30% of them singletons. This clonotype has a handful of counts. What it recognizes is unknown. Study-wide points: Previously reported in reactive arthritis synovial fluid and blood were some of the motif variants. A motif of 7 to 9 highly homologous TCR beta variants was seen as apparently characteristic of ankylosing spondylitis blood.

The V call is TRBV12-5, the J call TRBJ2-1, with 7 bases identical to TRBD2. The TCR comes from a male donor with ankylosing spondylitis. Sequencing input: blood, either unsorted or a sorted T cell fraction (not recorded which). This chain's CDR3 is CASASGYNEQFF. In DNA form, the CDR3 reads TGTGCTAGTGCTAGCGGATACAATGAGCAGTTCTTC.